Sequencing of this T cell receptor (beta chain) was carried out in a study of regulatory T cells in long-lasting Graves disease. Study results and caveats: Patients with persistent disease showed a bias toward TRBV28, TRBJ1-2 and TRBJ2-5.

This CDR3 region has 16 residues. Losses at the gene ends were 4 bases for V and 2 bases for J; bases not matched to a gene: 6. The germline V gene has CDR1 SNHLY and CDR2 FYNNEI. Described time point: newly diagnosed GD, antithyroid drugs for less than 3 months. The TCR library was made from RNA extracted from PBMCs. This clonotype was recorded many times. Its antigen is undetermined. Building the TCR beta libraries relied on iRepertoire HTBI primers, and CDR3 regions underwent Arm-PCR. TCRdb passed the multiplex PCR reads through MiXCR, listing each CDR3 protein once. The sample holds about 320,000 distinct CDR3 sequences, roughly 18% seen once.

The sequence was collected from a female donor with Graves disease. This specimen was peripheral blood mononuclear cells (PBMCs), taken at new diagnosis, from a patient treated with antithyroid drugs. The V and J genes are TRBV2 and TRBJ2-7, with TRBD2 matching 12 bases. The CDR3 reads CASSGLAGGRTYEQYF. Here the CDR3 DNA reads TGTGCCAGCAGTGGGCTAGCGGGAGGGCGGACCTACGAGCAGTACTTC.